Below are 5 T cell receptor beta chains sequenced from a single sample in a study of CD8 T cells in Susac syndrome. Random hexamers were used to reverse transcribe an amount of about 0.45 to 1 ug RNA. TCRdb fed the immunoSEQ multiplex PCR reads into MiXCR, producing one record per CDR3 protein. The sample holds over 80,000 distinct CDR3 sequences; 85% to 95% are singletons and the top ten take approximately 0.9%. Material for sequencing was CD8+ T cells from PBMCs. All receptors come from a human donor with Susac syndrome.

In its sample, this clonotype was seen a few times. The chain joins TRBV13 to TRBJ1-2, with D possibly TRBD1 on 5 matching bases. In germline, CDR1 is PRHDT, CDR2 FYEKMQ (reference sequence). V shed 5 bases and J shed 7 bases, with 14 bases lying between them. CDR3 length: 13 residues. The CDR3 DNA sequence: TGTGCCAGCAGCGATGACAGTTCGGCTGGCTACACCTTC. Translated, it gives CASSDDSSAGYTF.

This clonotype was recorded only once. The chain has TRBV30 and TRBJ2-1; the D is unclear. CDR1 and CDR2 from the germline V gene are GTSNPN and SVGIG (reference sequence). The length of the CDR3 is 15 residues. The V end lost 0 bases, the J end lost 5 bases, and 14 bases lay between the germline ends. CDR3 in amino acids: CAWSVLPTIDNEQFF. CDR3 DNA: TGTGCCTGGAGTGTACTCCCGACGATAGACAATGAGCAGTTCTTC.

DNA for the CDR3: TGTGCCAGCAGCCTAGACTCTTTCCCGGAGACCCAGTACTTC. Translated: CASSLDSFPETQYF. The V and J genes are TRBV7-8 and TRBJ2-5; unclear D gene. This CDR3 has 14 amino acids. Germline V gene sequence: CDR1 SGHVS, CDR2 FQNEAQ. V was clipped by 5 bases and J by 5 bases, with 15 bases between them.

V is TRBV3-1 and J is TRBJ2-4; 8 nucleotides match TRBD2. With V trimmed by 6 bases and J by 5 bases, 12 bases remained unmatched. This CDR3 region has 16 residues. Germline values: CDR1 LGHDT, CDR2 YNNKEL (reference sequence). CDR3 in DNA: TGTGCCAGCAGTTCTCCCCCCGGGACTAGAGAAAACATTCAGTACTTC. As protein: CASSSPPGTRENIQYF.

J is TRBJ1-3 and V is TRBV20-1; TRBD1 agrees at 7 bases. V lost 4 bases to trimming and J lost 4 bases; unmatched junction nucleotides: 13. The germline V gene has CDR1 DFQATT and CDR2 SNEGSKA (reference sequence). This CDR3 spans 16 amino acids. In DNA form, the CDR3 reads TGCAGTGCTAAAGCGGGATGGGGGGACAGCGGAAACACCATATATTTT. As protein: CSAKAGWGDSGNTIYF.